The rows below give T cell receptor beta chains drawn from one sample of a study of blood T cell repertoires in COVID-19. Sequenced by immunoSEQ multiplex PCR; TCRdb stores in-frame clones only, minus some. The sample has about 220,000 clones; 82% are singletons. Sequencing was carried out using PBMCs or T cells enriched from blood (not recorded which). The receptor set was obtained from a woman in her fifties or sixties who had recovered from COVID-19. Both conserved end residues are trimmed from each CDR3. The order of the fields is V gene, D gene, J gene, CDR3 protein. The D gene is left open where the match is weak.

v_call: TRBV9
d_call: .
j_call: TRBJ1-2
cdr3_aa: ASSVGLGAGWYGYT

v_call: TRBV6-6
d_call: TRBD1
j_call: TRBJ1-2
cdr3_aa: ASRPRQGWDYGYT

v_call: TRBV10-3
d_call: TRBD1
j_call: TRBJ1-5
cdr3_aa: AISGDSRNQPQH

v_call: TRBV2
d_call: TRBD1
j_call: TRBJ2-7
cdr3_aa: ASRRDRWSYEQY

v_call: TRBV6-1
d_call: .
j_call: TRBJ2-5
cdr3_aa: ASSDWAKQETQY

v_call: TRBV12-3/TRBV12-4
d_call: TRBD2
j_call: TRBJ2-7
cdr3_aa: ASSLAGGYEQY

v_call: TRBV11-2
d_call: .
j_call: TRBJ1-5
cdr3_aa: ASSLGGVVGQPQH

v_call: TRBV7-6
d_call: .
j_call: TRBJ2-2
cdr3_aa: ASSRHGGDTGELF

v_call: TRBV14
d_call: .
j_call: TRBJ2-1
cdr3_aa: ASSQEWGLYNEQF

v_call: TRBV18
d_call: .
j_call: TRBJ1-5
cdr3_aa: ASSPAGRQQNQPQH

v_call: TRBV5-5
d_call: TRBD1
j_call: TRBJ1-6
cdr3_aa: ASSPDRASYNSPLH

v_call: TRBV3-1/TRBV3-2
d_call: .
j_call: TRBJ2-3
cdr3_aa: ASSPFRGASTDTQY

v_call: TRBV6-2/TRBV6-3
d_call: TRBD1
j_call: TRBJ2-3
cdr3_aa: ASSYRGQGSTDTQY

v_call: TRBV6-2/TRBV6-3
d_call: .
j_call: TRBJ1-4
cdr3_aa: ASSSGGATNEKLF

v_call: TRBV12-3/TRBV12-4
d_call: .
j_call: TRBJ1-3
cdr3_aa: ASSTERMDTIY

v_call: TRBV7-3
d_call: .
j_call: TRBJ2-1
cdr3_aa: ASSSRGGNEQF

v_call: TRBV5-4
d_call: TRBD1
j_call: TRBJ1-5
cdr3_aa: ASSMDRSNQPQH

v_call: TRBV3-1/TRBV3-2
d_call: .
j_call: TRBJ1-6
cdr3_aa: ASSPKRHLINSPLH

v_call: TRBV11-3
d_call: .
j_call: TRBJ2-7
cdr3_aa: ASRGTLPVLKY

v_call: TRBV28
d_call: TRBD1
j_call: TRBJ1-2
cdr3_aa: ASSPGTGFYGYT

v_call: TRBV19
d_call: .
j_call: TRBJ2-1
cdr3_aa: ASTQGIPYNEQF

v_call: TRBV5-5
d_call: .
j_call: TRBJ2-2
cdr3_aa: ASSFRVGIAGELF

v_call: TRBV2
d_call: TRBD2
j_call: TRBJ2-2
cdr3_aa: ASSGGGMNTGELF

v_call: TRBV14
d_call: .
j_call: TRBJ2-2
cdr3_aa: ASSQEKQGIYTGELF

v_call: TRBV5-6
d_call: TRBD1
j_call: TRBJ2-1
cdr3_aa: ASSPDRVSHNEQF

v_call: TRBV6-5
d_call: .
j_call: TRBJ1-1
cdr3_aa: ASSYGGVDAF